These 22 T cell receptor beta chains came from one sample sequenced in a study of shared clonotypes between healthy human individuals. Clones were sequenced by immunoSEQ multiplex PCR, and TCRdb holds only the in-frame ones, with some missing. The sample records fewer than 650,000 clones, approximately 80% being singletons. The sample was PBMCs. Receptor source: a woman aged 40 to 50 in good health. Some clones in this sample may be carry-over from other donors' samples.

With regard to this clone: A far larger clone lies a single base away; this is likely a read error. The chain has TRBV30 and TRBJ2-5; the match to TRBD1 covers 7 bases. V dropped 4 bases and J dropped 3; count of bases not matched to a gene: 5. This CDR3 contains 13 residues. The germline V gene encodes CDR1 GTSNPN and CDR2 SVGIG (reference sequence). CDR3 in DNA: TGTGCCTGGACCCAGACAGGGAAAGAGACCCAGTACTTC. It codes for CAWTQTGKETQYF.

The sample holds a few counts of this clone. The chain recombines TRBV5-4 with TRBJ2-5; 15 positions agree with TRBD2. Near its end, the DNA agrees better with TRBJ2-7, so the J call may be wrong. Germline-derived CDR1 and CDR2 are SGHNT and YYREEE (reference sequence). This CDR3 is built from 17 residues. CDR3 DNA sequence: TGTGCCAGCAGCTTGGGTGGACTAGCGGGAGGGACCTACGAGCAGTACTTC. Protein sequence: CASSLGGLAGGTYEQYF.

J is TRBJ1-5 and V is TRBV13; no reliable D call. Trimming stripped 4 bases from V and 9 bases from J, with 10 bases between. Germline loops: CDR1 PRHDT, CDR2 FYEKMQ (reference sequence). The CDR3 runs to 12 residues. In nucleotides, the CDR3 is TGTGCCAGCAGCTCAACCCTCGGGCCCCAGCATTTT. Translating gives CASSSTLGPQHF.

There are a few counts of this clone. At the DNA level, this CDR3 is encoded by other sequences in the same sample as well. The rearrangement joins TRBV29-1 to TRBJ2-7, with a tentative D call TRBD2 (6 bases). In germline, CDR1 is SQVTM, CDR2 ANQGSEA. The CDR3 sequence is 12 residues long. Trimming left V 3 bases short and J 3 bases short, with 9 bases between. This chain's CDR3 is CSVEGRNYEQYF. The CDR3 DNA is TGCAGCGTTGAGGGGAGGAACTACGAGCAGTACTTC.

The chain carries TRBV11-2 and TRBJ1-1, with D tentatively TRBD1 (6 bases). Per germline, CDR1 SGHAT and CDR2 FQNNGV. The CDR3 has 16 residues. Trimming shortened V by 5 bases and J by 2 bases, and 18 bases separated the two germline ends. CDR3 sequence (DNA): TGTGCCAGCAGCCAAGGGGACACTCACACCAACACTGAAGCTTTCTTT. Its protein product is CASSQGDTHTNTEAFF.

The V gene is TRBV5-4, the J gene TRBJ2-3; 7 bases fit TRBD2. The CDR3 length is 15 residues. CDR1 SGHNT and CDR2 YYREEE come from the germline V gene (reference sequence). V trimming: 5 bases; J trimming: 0 bases; junction bases outside the gene matches: 6. DNA for the CDR3: TGTGCCAGCAGTATGACTAGCTCTAGCACAGATACGCAGTATTTT. It encodes CASSMTSSSTDTQYF.

This clone was detected a few times. The chain carries TRBV10-3 and TRBJ2-7; 10 positions match TRBD1. The CDR3 has 15 amino acids. V shed 11 bases and J 2 bases; nucleotides not matched to a gene: 12. Germline V CDR1 and CDR2: ENHRY, SYGVKD. For the CDR3, the DNA is TGTGCCGCGCGGTCCGGGACAGGGGAAACCTACGAGCAGTACTTC. Protein: CAARSGTGETYEQYF.

This clone was found a few times. The CDR3 reads CASRPGVGNEQFF. The CDR3 region has the DNA TGTGCCAGCAGGCCGGGAGTCGGGAATGAGCAGTTCTTC. V and J are TRBV5-4 and TRBJ2-1; D is perhaps TRBD2 (6 bases). This CDR3 contains 13 residues. Germline V gene data show CDR1 as SGHNT and CDR2 as YYREEE (reference sequence). With 5 bases removed from V and 7 bases from J, the gap between germline ends came to 13 bases. Full variable domain (rest looked up from reference TRBV5-4 and TRBJ2-1): ETGVTQSPTHLIKTRGQQVTLRCSSQSGHNTVSWYQQALGQGPQFIFQYYREEENGRGNFPPRFSGLQFPNYSSELNVNALELDDSALYLCASRPGVGNEQFFGPGTRLTVL.

The J gene is TRBJ2-7, the V gene TRBV9; maybe TRBD1 (6 bases). The CDR3 extends over 12 amino acids. Germline CDR1 reads SGDLS; CDR2 reads YYNGEE. Trimming pared 3 bases from V and 7 bases from J, leaving 11 bases between. As DNA, the CDR3 is TGTGCCAGCAGCGCACAGGGAAATGAGCAGTACTTC. This codes for CASSAQGNEQYF.

The chain combines TRBV10-3 with TRBJ2-7; 12 nucleotides match TRBD2. The CDR3 runs 18 residues. With 1 base clipped from V and 3 bases from J, the junction kept 10 bases outside the gene matches. Germline V CDR1 and CDR2: ENHRY, SYGVKD. The CDR3 coding sequence is TGTGCCATCAGTGAGTGGGGGCTAGCGGGAGGGCGTGTCTACGAGCAGTACTTC. This sequence encodes CAISEWGLAGGRVYEQYF.

V gene TRBV28 combines with J gene TRBJ2-7, with 9 bases lining up with TRBD1. The CDR3 extends over 14 amino acids. Germline V lookup: CDR1 MDHEN, CDR2 SYDVKM. The J segment lost 3 bases and the V segment lost 4 bases, leaving 4 bases of the junction unmatched. CDR3 in amino acids: CASSSGQGYYEQYF. In DNA form, the CDR3 reads TGTGCCAGCAGTTCGGGACAGGGATACTACGAGCAGTACTTC.

This chain joins TRBV6-1 and TRBJ2-1, with D perhaps TRBD1 (6 bases). This CDR3 is built from 14 residues. The V end was cut by 8 bases, the J end by 8 bases, with 19 bases between. Germline V gives CDR1 MNHNS, CDR2 SASEGT. The CDR3 reads CASLGGVSSDEQFF. CDR3 nucleotide sequence: TGTGCCAGCCTAGGGGGAGTGAGTTCGGATGAGCAGTTCTTC.

This chain joins TRBV7-6 and TRBJ1-1; 9 bases map to TRBD1. This CDR3 contains 17 residues. Germline CDR1 SGHVS, CDR2 FNYEAQ. V shed 2 bases and J 6 bases; nucleotides not matched to a gene: 13. In DNA, the CDR3 is TGTGCCAGCAGCTTAAGGCATGAGGGACAGGGTGTCGCTGAAGCTTTCTTT. As protein: CASSLRHEGQGVAEAFF.

V usage is TRBV9 and J usage is TRBJ2-5; no reliable D call. The CDR3 contains 14 residues. Between the trimmed V and J ends, which lost 0 bases and 1 base, there was a span of 7 bases. Germline CDR1 is SGDLS and CDR2 is YYNGEE. The CDR3 DNA follows: TGTGCCAGCAGCGTAGCGCCCCTCCAAGAGACCCAGTACTTC. It is translated as CASSVAPLQETQYF.

The CDR3 loop is CASSENSGLASEQYF. In DNA, the CDR3 is TGTGCCAGCAGTGAAAACTCAGGACTAGCTAGCGAGCAGTACTTC. The chain carries TRBV2 and TRBJ2-7, with 8 bases fitting TRBD2. V lost 2 bases and J lost 6; bases outside the gene matches: 9. The germline CDR1 and CDR2 sequences are SNHLY and FYNNEI. The CDR3 covers 15 residues.

With respect to this clone: A single base is all that separates this from a far larger clone, so a read error is likely. V is TRBV4-3 and J is TRBJ2-1, with 8 bases matching TRBD2. Germline CDR1 LGHNA, CDR2 YSLEER. CDR3 size: 15 residues. Trimming took 1 base from V and 4 from J; bases not matched to a gene: 3. The CDR3 protein is CASSQGGGRYNEQFF. The CDR3, as DNA: TGCGCCAGCAGCCAAGGTGGCGGGAGGTACAATGAGCAGTTCTTC.

This clone was seen just once. The chain carries TRBV30 and TRBJ2-5; the D gene could be TRBD1 or TRBD2 (5 bases each). The germline V gene encodes CDR1 GTSNPN and CDR2 SVGIG (reference sequence). With 0 bases removed from V and 11 bases from J, the gap between germline ends came to 16 bases. This CDR3 contains 13 residues. The CDR3 loop reads CAWSVGPQVEQYF. The CDR3 nucleotides are TGTGCCTGGAGTGTGGGACCCCAGGTGGAGCAGTACTTC.

The chain is built from TRBV6-6 and TRBJ2-5; no reliable D call. The germline CDR1 and CDR2 sequences are MNHNY and SVGAGI (reference sequence). The CDR3 totals 16 residues. Trimming pared 2 bases from V and 2 bases from J, leaving 15 bases between. The CDR3 sequence is CASSYGIFKPQETQYF. The CDR3 DNA follows: TGTGCCAGCAGTTACGGGATCTTTAAACCGCAAGAGACCCAGTACTTC.

The chain recombines TRBV4-1 with TRBJ1-3, with 7 bases matching TRBD1. With V trimmed by 1 base and J by 3 bases, 9 bases remained unmatched. The CDR3 runs 17 residues. Germline loops: CDR1 MGHRA, CDR2 YSYEKL. CDR3 region: CASSQAIQGRRGNTIYF. The CDR3, as DNA: TGCGCCAGCAGCCAAGCAATACAGGGGCGTCGTGGAAACACCATATATTTT.

The V call is TRBV6-1, the J call TRBJ2-1; D not resolved. Germline V CDR1 and CDR2: MNHNS, SASEGT. V lost 3 bases and J lost 14, with 11 bases in between. This CDR3 region has 11 residues. The CDR3 DNA reads TGTGCCAGCAGTGATAGGGATCAAGAGTTCTTC. This codes for CASSDRDQEFF.

This clone was picked up many times. The gene calls are TRBV6-5 and TRBJ2-2; no clear D. The CDR3 extends over 13 amino acids. Germline V gene lookup returns CDR1 MNHEY and CDR2 SVGAGI. Trimming stripped 0 bases from V and 1 base from J, with 0 bases between. DNA of the CDR3: TGTGCCAGCAGTTACTCGAACACCGGGGAGCTGTTTTTT. Its translation is CASSYSNTGELFF.

The rearrangement joins TRBV5-8 to TRBJ1-4, with D maybe TRBD1 (5 bases). CDR1 SGHTS and CDR2 YDEGEE come from the germline V gene. The CDR3 is 15 amino acids. V gave up 0 bases and J gave up 7 bases, with 13 bases separating them. This CDR3 is CASSLGPGRGEKLFF. DNA for the CDR3: TGTGCCAGCAGCTTGGGGCCAGGGCGCGGTGAAAAACTGTTTTTT.